Listed below are T cell receptor beta chains from one sample, sequenced in a study of glioma-infiltrating T cells after dendritic cell vaccination. Sequencing used immunoSEQ multiplex PCR; TCRdb keeps in-frame clones, though not all of them. The sample carries about 92,000 clones, 85% to 90% recorded once. The sample in question was blood, obtained before dendritic cell vaccination. The receptors were gathered from a human donor with glioblastoma. CDR3s include the opening cysteine and the closing phenylalanine or tryptophan. A D gene is named only where the DNA matches it firmly. Clone size is not always given. Where it is, it says once, few, many or a class for expanded clones.

NA	TRBV27	TRBJ2-2	NA	TGTGCCAGCAGTCCCCCAATTGGGCGCACCGGGGAGCTGTTTTTT	CASSPPIGRTGELFF
NA	TRBV5-1	TRBJ2-7	NA	TGCGCCAGCAGCATTGACAGACCGGACGAGGACGAGCAGTACTTC	CASSIDRPDEDEQYF
NA	TRBV9	TRBJ1-1	NA	TGTGCCAGCAGCGTCGGGTTGGGGCCGGCTGAAGCTTTCTTT	CASSVGLGPAEAFF
NA	TRBV6-4	TRBJ1-5	NA	TGTGCCAGTTCGACAGATAGCAATCAGCCCCAGCATTTT	CASSTDSNQPQHF
few	TRBV4-3	TRBJ1-2	NA	TGCGCCAGCAGCCAAGAACTCCAGGGATCCTATGGCTACACCTTC	CASSQELQGSYGYTF
NA	TRBV19	TRBJ2-7	TRBD2	TGTGCCAGTAGGCAGGGCGGGGGAGCGTCAAGTTCCTACGAGCAGTACTTC	CASRQGGGASSSYEQYF
NA	TRBV30	TRBJ1-5	NA	TGTGCCTGGAGTGGGGGACTTAGCAATCAGCCCCAGCATTTT	CAWSGGLSNQPQHF
once	TRBV2	TRBJ2-7	TRBD1	TGTGCCAGCGGGACAGCCGTTTCGGGGGAGCAGTACTTC	CASGTAVSGEQYF
NA	TRBV5-3	TRBJ1-5	NA	TGTGCCAGGAGGACTCTTCCGGGGAATGAGCCTCAGCCCCAGCATTTT	CARRTLPGNEPQPQHF
NA	TRBV29-1	TRBJ2-1	TRBD2	TGCAGCGTTGTAGCGGGACGCTCCTACAATGAGCAGTTCTTC	CSVVAGRSYNEQFF
NA	TRBV6-5	TRBJ2-3	TRBD2	TGTGCCAGCAGTCCCCAGGGAGGGCCGGGTGATACGCAGTATTTT	CASSPQGGPGDTQYF
NA	TRBV7-3	TRBJ2-3	TRBD2	TGTGCCAGCAGCTTACGTAATAGCGGGAGGATAGATACGCAGTATTTT	CASSLRNSGRIDTQYF
NA	TRBV6-6	TRBJ1-4	NA	TGTGCCAGCAGTTACGAAGCGGCAGGGGCTGGAAAACTGTTTTTT	CASSYEAAGAGKLFF
NA	TRBV15	TRBJ1-1	NA	TGTGCCACCAGCAGAGTTCTTGGCTGGGGAGTAGAGACTGAAGCTTTCTTT	CATSRVLGWGVETEAFF
NA	TRBV9	TRBJ2-2	NA	TGTGCCAGCAGCCCATCCTACTACGGGGAGCTGTTTTTT	CASSPSYYGELFF
NA	TRBV4-2	TRBJ2-3	TRBD2	TGTGCCAGCAGCCAAGCGAAAGGCCTAGCGGGCCTAAGCACAGATACGCAGTATTTT	CASSQAKGLAGLSTDTQYF
NA	TRBV2	TRBJ1-5	TRBD1	TGTGCCAGCGGACAGGCAAATCAGCCCCAGCATTTT	CASGQANQPQHF
NA	TRBV7-3	TRBJ2-2	NA	TGTGCCAGCAGCTTAACGGGGGGGAACACCGGGGAGCTGTTTTTT	CASSLTGGNTGELFF
NA	TRBV28	TRBJ1-2	TRBD1	TGTGCCAGCAGTTTACTTAGTGACTCCAGGGGGCTGGGGTATGGCTACACCTTC	CASSLLSDSRGLGYGYTF
few	TRBV9	TRBJ2-5	NA	TGTGCCAGCAGCGTCAGGGTTGGGGAGACCCAGTACTTC	CASSVRVGETQYF
NA	TRBV6-6	TRBJ1-1	NA	TGTGCCAGCAGTTACTCTGCGGAGTTCGGTACTGAAGCTTTCTTT	CASSYSAEFGTEAFF
NA	TRBV12-5	TRBJ2-1	TRBD2	TGTGCTAGTGGTTTGGTACCTGTGGCGGGAGGGCCAAGCTGGAATGAGCAGTTCTTC	CASGLVPVAGGPSWNEQFF
NA	TRBV19	TRBJ2-1	NA	TGTGCCAGTAGAACCCGGGACTCCCCCGTAGGGCACAATGAGCAGTTCTTC	CASRTRDSPVGHNEQFF
once	TRBV6-5	TRBJ1-2	TRBD1	TGTGCCAGCAGTAGAACTCCGGGACAGAACTATGGCTACACCTTC	CASSRTPGQNYGYTF
NA	TRBV28	TRBJ2-4	NA	TGTGCCAGCAGTATCCAGGGGTCAGCCAAAAACATTCAGTACTTC	CASSIQGSAKNIQYF
NA	TRBV15	TRBJ2-1	TRBD2	TGTGCCACCAGCAGAGGAGGTAGCGGGAGAAGGGCCTACAATGAGCAGTTCTTC	CATSRGGSGRRAYNEQFF
NA	TRBV6-5	TRBJ2-7	TRBD1	TGTGCCAGCAGTTACTTTGGGACAGGCTACTCCTACGAGCAGTACTTC	CASSYFGTGYSYEQYF
NA	TRBV4-1	TRBJ1-5	NA	TGCGCCAGCAGCCAAGTCCAGGGACAGCCCCAGCATTTT	CASSQVQGQPQHF
NA	TRBV30	TRBJ1-5	TRBD1	TGTGCCTGGAGTCGTGGACAGGGCAATCAGCCCCAGCATTTT	CAWSRGQGNQPQHF
NA	TRBV27	TRBJ2-2	NA	TGTGCCAGCAGTTTATTGGGGCAGCCTGGCACCGGGGAGCTGTTTTTT	CASSLLGQPGTGELFF
once	TRBV7-2	TRBJ1-1	NA	TGTGCCAGCAGTTTGGAGGGGAACACTGAAGCTTTCTTT	CASSLEGNTEAFF
NA	TRBV18	TRBJ1-4	NA	TGTGCCAGCTCACCACTGGACTCTAATGAAAAACTGTTTTTT	CASSPLDSNEKLFF
NA	TRBV25-1	TRBJ1-1	NA	TGTGCCAGCAGTATACAGGGTCGGGGAAGCACTGAAGCTTTCTTT	CASSIQGRGSTEAFF
NA	TRBV7-3	TRBJ2-1	TRBD2	TGTGCCAGCAGCCCCCTGGTAGGACTAGCGGGAGACAATGAGCAGTTCTTC	CASSPLVGLAGDNEQFF
NA	TRBV5-6	TRBJ2-2	TRBD1	TGTGCCAGCAGCCCAAGGACAGGGGCGGTGGCCGGGGAGCTGTTTTTT	CASSPRTGAVAGELFF
NA	TRBV7-3	TRBJ2-7	NA	TGTGCCAGCAGCTTAAGTTTTCCAGGGTACGAGCAGTACTTC	CASSLSFPGYEQYF
NA	TRBV5-1	TRBJ2-3	NA	TGCGCCAGCAGCCGACAAGGTGGAACAGATACGCAGTATTTT	CASSRQGGTDTQYF
few	TRBV5-1	TRBJ1-3	TRBD1	TGCGCCAGCAGCCAGGACAGGGCTGGAAACACCATATATTTT	CASSQDRAGNTIYF
NA	TRBV11-2	TRBJ2-1	TRBD1	TGTGCCAGCAGCTCCGGGACAGGGGAATACAATGAGCAGTTCTTC	CASSSGTGEYNEQFF
NA	TRBV5-6	TRBJ1-1	TRBD1	TGTGCCAGCAGCTTGGAAGGCGACAGGGGAAACACTGAAGCTTTCTTT	CASSLEGDRGNTEAFF
NA	TRBV7-2	TRBJ1-1	NA	TGTGCCAGCAGCTATCCTGAGGATCAGAACACTGAAGCTTTCTTT	CASSYPEDQNTEAFF
NA	TRBV9	TRBJ1-6	TRBD1	TGTGCCAGCAGCGAGGGACAGGGCGACTCACCCCTCCACTTT	CASSEGQGDSPLHF
NA	TRBV6-6	TRBJ2-7	TRBD2	TGTGCCAGCAGTGGGGGACTACAACCCTACGAGCAGTACTTC	CASSGGLQPYEQYF
NA	TRBV28	TRBJ2-3	TRBD2	TGTGCCAGCAGTTCCATAGCGGGAGGGGGGCAGGATACGCAGTATTTT	CASSSIAGGGQDTQYF
NA	TRBV14	TRBJ2-7	NA	TGTGCCAGCAGCCCCACCCCCACACCCTGGAGCTCCTACGAGCAGTACTTC	CASSPTPTPWSSYEQYF
NA	TRBV7-3	TRBJ2-7	NA	TGTGCCAGCAGCTTTTCGGCAGGGCCCTACGAGCAGTACTTC	CASSFSAGPYEQYF
NA	TRBV4-3	TRBJ1-2	NA	TGCGCCAGCAGCCCGGGGGGTACCTATGGCTACACCTTC	CASSPGGTYGYTF
NA	TRBV20-1	TRBJ2-1	NA	TGCAGTGCTAGAGAAGCTCGGGGGCAGTTCTTC	CSAREARGQFF
NA	TRBV7-6	TRBJ2-6	NA	TGTGCCAGCAGCCCCGGACCACACACTAGCTCTGGGGCCAACGTCCTGACTTTC	CASSPGPHTSSGANVLTF
NA	TRBV9	TRBJ2-2	NA	TGTGCCAGCAGCGTGCAGCAGGGTAACACCGGGGAGCTGTTTTTT	CASSVQQGNTGELFF
NA	TRBV5-6	TRBJ2-6	NA	TGTGCCAGCAGCTTTATTATAACTGGGGCCAACGTCCTGACTTTC	CASSFIITGANVLTF
NA	TRBV18	TRBJ2-7	TRBD1	TGTGCCAGCTCACCCGACGGGACAGGGGGGTCCTACGAGCAGTACTTC	CASSPDGTGGSYEQYF
NA	TRBV27	TRBJ2-5	TRBD1	TGTGCCAGCAGTTCTCCTGACAGGGGGTTTGTGGAGACCCAGTACTTC	CASSSPDRGFVETQYF